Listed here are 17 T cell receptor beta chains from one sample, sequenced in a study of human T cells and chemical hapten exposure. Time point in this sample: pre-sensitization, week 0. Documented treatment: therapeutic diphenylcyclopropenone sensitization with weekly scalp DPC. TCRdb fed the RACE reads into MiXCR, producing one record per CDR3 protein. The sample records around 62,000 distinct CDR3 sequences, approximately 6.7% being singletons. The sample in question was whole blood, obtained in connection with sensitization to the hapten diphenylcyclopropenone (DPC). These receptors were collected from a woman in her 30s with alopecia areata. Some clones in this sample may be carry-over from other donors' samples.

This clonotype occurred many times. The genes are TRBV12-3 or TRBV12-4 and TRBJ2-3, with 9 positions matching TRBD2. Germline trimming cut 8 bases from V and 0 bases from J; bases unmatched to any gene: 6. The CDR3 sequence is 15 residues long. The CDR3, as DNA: TGTGCCAGCCGCATAGCGGGGGCCAGCACAGATACGCAGTATTTT. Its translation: CASRIAGASTDTQYF.

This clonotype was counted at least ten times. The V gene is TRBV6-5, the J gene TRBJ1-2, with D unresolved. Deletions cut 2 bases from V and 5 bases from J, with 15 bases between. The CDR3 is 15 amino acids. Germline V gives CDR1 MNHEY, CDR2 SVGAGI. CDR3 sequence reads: CASSYDGHPSYGYTF. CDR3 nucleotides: TGTGCCAGCAGTTACGATGGTCATCCCTCTTATGGCTACACCTTC.

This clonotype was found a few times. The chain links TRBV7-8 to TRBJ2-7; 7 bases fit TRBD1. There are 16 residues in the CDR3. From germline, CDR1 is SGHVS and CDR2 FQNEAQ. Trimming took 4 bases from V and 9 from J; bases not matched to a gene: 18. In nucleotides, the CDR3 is TGTGCCAGCAGCTCACCAACCGGGACAGAATACGTTGGGCAGTACTTC. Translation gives CASSSPTGTEYVGQYF.

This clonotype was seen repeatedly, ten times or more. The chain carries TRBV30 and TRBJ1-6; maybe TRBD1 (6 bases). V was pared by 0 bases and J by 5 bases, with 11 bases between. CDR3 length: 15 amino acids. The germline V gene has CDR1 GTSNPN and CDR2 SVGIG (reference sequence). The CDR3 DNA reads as TGTGCCTGGAGTGTACTGGGGGGCAATAATTCACCCCTCCACTTT. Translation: CAWSVLGGNNSPLHF.

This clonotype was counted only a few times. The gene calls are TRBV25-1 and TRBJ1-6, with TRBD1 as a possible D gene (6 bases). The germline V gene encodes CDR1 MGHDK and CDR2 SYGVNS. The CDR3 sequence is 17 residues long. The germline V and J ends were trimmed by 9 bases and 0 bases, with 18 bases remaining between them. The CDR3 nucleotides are TGTGCCAGTACAGGCGCCGGACAGAGCTCCTATAATTCACCCCTCCACTTT. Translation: CASTGAGQSSYNSPLHF. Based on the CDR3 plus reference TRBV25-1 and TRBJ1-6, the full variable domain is EADIYQTPRYLVIGTGKKITLECSQTMGHDKMYWYQQDPGMELHLIHYSYGVNSTEKGDLSSESTVSRIRTEHFPLTLESARPSHTSQYLCASTGAGQSSYNSPLHFGNGTRLTVT.

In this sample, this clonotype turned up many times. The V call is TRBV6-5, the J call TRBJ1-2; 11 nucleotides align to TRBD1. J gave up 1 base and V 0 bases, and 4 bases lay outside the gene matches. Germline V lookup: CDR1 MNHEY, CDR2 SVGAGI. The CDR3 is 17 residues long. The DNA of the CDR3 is TGTGCCAGCAGTTACTCGAAAGGGACAGGGGGTAACTATGGCTACACCTTC. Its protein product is CASSYSKGTGGNYGYTF.

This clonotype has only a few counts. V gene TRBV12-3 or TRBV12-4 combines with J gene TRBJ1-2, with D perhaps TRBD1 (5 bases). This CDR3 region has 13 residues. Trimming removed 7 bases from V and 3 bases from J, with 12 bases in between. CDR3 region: CASNSGRDYGYTF. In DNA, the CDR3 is TGTGCCAGCAATAGTGGCAGGGACTATGGCTACACCTTC.

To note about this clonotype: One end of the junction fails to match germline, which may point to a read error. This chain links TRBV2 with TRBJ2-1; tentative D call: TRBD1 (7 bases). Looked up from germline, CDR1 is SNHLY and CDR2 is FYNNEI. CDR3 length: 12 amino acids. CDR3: CVSRGVNNEQFF. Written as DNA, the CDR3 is TGTGTCAGCAGGGGGGTGAACAATGAGCAGTTCTTC.

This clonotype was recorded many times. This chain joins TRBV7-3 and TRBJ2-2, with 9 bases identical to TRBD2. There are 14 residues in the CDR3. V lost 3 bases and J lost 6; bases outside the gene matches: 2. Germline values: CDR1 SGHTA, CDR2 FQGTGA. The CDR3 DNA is TGTGCCAGCAGCTTTAGCGGGGGCTCCGGGGAGCTGTTTTTT. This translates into CASSFSGGSGELFF.

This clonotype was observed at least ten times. DNA for the CDR3: TGCAGTGCTAGAGCTTGGTCTAGCGACTACGAGCAGTACTTC. It is translated as CSARAWSSDYEQYF. This chain joins TRBV20-1 and TRBJ2-7, with a weak D call TRBD2 (6 bases). The CDR3 sequence is 14 residues long. Germline V gene data show CDR1 as DFQATT and CDR2 as SNEGSKA (reference sequence). Trimming shortened V by 1 base and J by 3 bases, and 13 bases separated the two germline ends.

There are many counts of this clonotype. The CDR3: CASSVEGGGVITDTQYF. CDR3 nucleotide sequence: TGTGCCAGCAGCGTAGAAGGCGGCGGGGTGATCACAGATACGCAGTATTTT. The chain has TRBV9 and TRBJ2-3; tentatively, D is TRBD2 (6 bases). The germline gives CDR1 SGDLS, CDR2 YYNGEE. The CDR3 has 17 amino acids. V lost 0 bases and J lost 2, with 16 bases in between. Combining the CDR3 with reference TRBV9 and TRBJ2-3 gives the whole variable domain DSGVTQTPKHLITATGQRVTLRCSPRSGDLSVYWYQQSLDQGLQFLIQYYNGEERAKGNILERFSAQQFPDLHSELNLSSLELGDSALYFCASSVEGGGVITDTQYFGPGTRLTVL.

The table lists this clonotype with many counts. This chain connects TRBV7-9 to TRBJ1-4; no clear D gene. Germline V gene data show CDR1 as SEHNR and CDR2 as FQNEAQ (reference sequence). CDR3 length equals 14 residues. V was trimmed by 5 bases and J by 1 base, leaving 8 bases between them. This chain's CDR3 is CASSPVRTNEKLFF. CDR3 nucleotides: TGTGCCAGCAGCCCCGTGAGAACTAATGAAAAACTGTTTTTT.

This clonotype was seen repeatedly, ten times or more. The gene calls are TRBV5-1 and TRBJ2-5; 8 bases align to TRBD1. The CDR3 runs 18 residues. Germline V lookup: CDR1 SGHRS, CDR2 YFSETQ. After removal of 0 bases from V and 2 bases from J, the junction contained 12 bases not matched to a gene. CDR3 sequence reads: CASSLARTGTGVQETQYF. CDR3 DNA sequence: TGCGCCAGCAGCTTGGCCAGGACGGGGACAGGAGTTCAAGAGACCCAGTACTTC.

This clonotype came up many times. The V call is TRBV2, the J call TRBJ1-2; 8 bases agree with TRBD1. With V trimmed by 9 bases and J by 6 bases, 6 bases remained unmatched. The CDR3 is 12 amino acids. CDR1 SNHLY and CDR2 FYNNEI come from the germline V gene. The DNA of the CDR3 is TGTGCCAGTACGACAGGGGCTAATGGCTACACCTTC. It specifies CASTTGANGYTF.

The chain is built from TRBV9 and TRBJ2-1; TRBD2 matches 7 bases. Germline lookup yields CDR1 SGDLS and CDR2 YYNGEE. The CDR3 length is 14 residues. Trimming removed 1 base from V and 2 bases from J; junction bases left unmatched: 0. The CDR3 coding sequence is TGTGCCAGCAGCGTACGGGAGGCCTACAATGAGCAGTTCTTC. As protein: CASSVREAYNEQFF.

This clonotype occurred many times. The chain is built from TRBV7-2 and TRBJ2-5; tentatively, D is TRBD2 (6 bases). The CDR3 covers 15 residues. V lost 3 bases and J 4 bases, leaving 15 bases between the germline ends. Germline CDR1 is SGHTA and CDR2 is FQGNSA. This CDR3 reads CASSFNQGGGETQYF. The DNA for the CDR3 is TGTGCCAGCAGCTTCAATCAGGGAGGCGGAGAGACCCAGTACTTC.

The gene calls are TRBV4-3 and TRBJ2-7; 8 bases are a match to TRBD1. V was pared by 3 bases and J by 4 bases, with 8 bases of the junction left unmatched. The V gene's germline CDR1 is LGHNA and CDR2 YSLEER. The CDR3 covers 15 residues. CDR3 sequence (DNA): TGCGCCAGCAGCCAGGCCAGGACAGGGCGGTACGAGCAGTACTTC. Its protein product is CASSQARTGRYEQYF.